Each of the 14 T cell receptor beta chains below was sequenced from the same sample in a study of blood T cell repertoires in COVID-19. Method: immunoSEQ multiplex PCR; TCRdb's copy keeps in-frame clones and lacks some. The table has 250,000 to 350,000 clones, just under 90% seen once. The specimen sequenced was peripheral blood. The receptor source for this set is a woman aged 45-59 years with COVID-19, enrolled during active disease.

The rearrangement links TRBV5-4 to TRBJ2-1; maybe TRBD2 (5 bases). V was pared by 4 bases and J by 8 bases, with 13 bases between. The CDR3 loop spans 13 amino acids. Germline lookup yields CDR1 SGHNT and CDR2 YYREEE (reference sequence). The CDR3 DNA is TGTGCCAGCAGCCTCGGACCGCGGGATGAGCAGTTCTTC. Encoded protein: CASSLGPRDEQFF.

This rearrangement joins TRBV18 to TRBJ1-2; D unclear. Germline V gene sequence: CDR1 KGHSH, CDR2 LQKENI. The V and J ends lost 2 bases and 3 bases respectively, with 7 bases between them. The CDR3 is 13 amino acids. CDR3 DNA sequence: TGTGCCAGCTCACCAACAGTAGACTATGGCTACACCTTC. It codes for CASSPTVDYGYTF.

The V call is TRBV9, the J call TRBJ2-7; the match to TRBD2 covers 7 bases. V shed 2 bases and J 3 bases; nucleotides not matched to a gene: 5. Germline V CDR1 and CDR2: SGDLS, YYNGEE. The CDR3 has 14 residues. The CDR3 loop is CASSVRASGYEQYF. CDR3 bases: TGTGCCAGCAGCGTTAGGGCTAGCGGCTACGAGCAGTACTTC. Looking up the rest from reference TRBV9 and TRBJ2-7 gives the full variable domain: DSGVTQTPKHLITATGQRVTLRCSPRSGDLSVYWYQQSLDQGLQFLIQYYNGEERAKGNILERFSAQQFPDLHSELNLSSLELGDSALYFCASSVRASGYEQYFGPGTRLTVT.

The J gene is TRBJ2-1, the V gene TRBV19; TRBD2 matches 16 bases. V lost 3 bases and J lost 6; bases outside the gene matches: 5. Per the germline V gene, CDR1 is LNHDA and CDR2 is SQIVND (reference sequence). The CDR3 contains 17 residues. The CDR3 DNA is TGTGCCAGTAGTATGGGACTAGCGGGAGGGCCGGGCAATGAGCAGTTCTTC. Amino acids: CASSMGLAGGPGNEQFF.

The chain is built from TRBV11-2 and TRBJ2-1, with TRBD2 matching over 10 bases. J lost 0 bases, V lost 4 bases, and 9 bases had no gene match. This CDR3 region has 18 residues. Germline lookup yields CDR1 SGHAT and CDR2 FQNNGV. CDR3 DNA sequence: TGTGCCAGCAGCTCCCTTGTACTAGCGGGAAGCTCCTACAATGAGCAGTTCTTC. It encodes CASSSLVLAGSSYNEQFF.

This chain connects TRBV6-5 to TRBJ1-5; 7 bases align to TRBD1. The germline CDR1 and CDR2 sequences are MNHEY and SVGAGI. J was trimmed by 1 base and V by 7 bases; bases with no gene match: 7. The CDR3 has 15 residues. The CDR3 loop is CASIRGDWSNQPQHF. DNA for the CDR3: TGTGCCAGCATCAGGGGGGATTGGAGCAATCAGCCCCAGCATTTT.

This chain links TRBV7-3 with TRBJ1-2; no firm D call. Germline-derived CDR1 and CDR2 are SGHTA and FQGTGA. The CDR3 sequence is 14 residues long. V lost 5 bases, J lost 4 bases, and 14 bases lay in between. CDR3 sequence (DNA): TGTGCCAGCAGCCTGGTGGGCAGTGTCTATGGCTACACCTTC. Its protein is CASSLVGSVYGYTF.

The rearrangement joins TRBV6-2 or TRBV6-3 to TRBJ1-5; D gene uncertain. V was shortened by 2 bases and J by 2 bases, with 7 bases between the two germline ends. The germline V gene encodes CDR1 MNHEY and CDR2 SVGEGT. The CDR3 totals 14 residues. CDR3 region: CASSYMGGNQPQHF. CDR3 nucleotides: TGTGCCAGCAGTTACATGGGCGGCAATCAGCCCCAGCATTTT.

This chain uses TRBV15 with TRBJ2-1; no reliable D call. The CDR3 is made up of 15 amino acids. From germline, CDR1 is LNHNV and CDR2 YYDKDF (reference sequence). The germline V and J ends were trimmed by 3 bases and 0 bases, with 9 bases remaining between them. The CDR3: CATSSTYGSYNEQFF. The CDR3 DNA reads as TGTGCCACCAGCAGTACGTACGGCTCCTACAATGAGCAGTTCTTC. Full variable domain (outside the CDR3, taken from reference TRBV15 and TRBJ2-1): DAMVIQNPRYQVTQFGKPVTLSCSQTLNHNVMYWYQQKSSQAPKLLFHYYDKDFNNEADTPDNFQSRRPNTSFCFLDIRSPGLGDTAMYLCATSSTYGSYNEQFFGPGTRLTVL.

This clone was counted once. The chain joins TRBV28 to TRBJ1-4; weak D call: TRBD1 (6 bases). CDR3 length: 15 residues. The V gene lost 2 bases and the J gene lost 6 bases, with 13 bases spanning the gap. Germline V gene data show CDR1 as MDHEN and CDR2 as SYDVKM. CDR3: CASSLGGAGDEKLFF. CDR3 in DNA: TGTGCCAGCAGTTTAGGGGGGGCCGGGGATGAAAAACTGTTTTTT.

This clone was counted a few times. This chain links TRBV5-1 with TRBJ2-5; 10 bases match TRBD2. Germline assignment: CDR1 SGHRS and CDR2 YFSETQ. The CDR3 spans 15 residues. Unmatched junction bases numbered 5, after V lost 1 base and J lost 5 bases. CDR3 sequence reads: CASSLRSSGGETQYF. In DNA form, the CDR3 reads TGCGCCAGCAGCTTGCGTTCTAGCGGGGGTGAGACCCAGTACTTC.

This chain uses TRBV18 with TRBJ1-4; possible D gene TRBD1, 6 bases. The CDR3 runs to 16 residues. The V gene lost 0 bases and the J gene lost 3 bases, with 11 bases spanning the gap. CDR1 is KGHSH and CDR2 is LQKENI in the germline V gene. CDR3 protein: CASSPPGADSNEKLFF. The CDR3 DNA reads TGTGCCAGCTCACCACCGGGGGCAGACTCTAATGAAAAACTGTTTTTT.

This clone was seen only once. The chain recombines TRBV19 with TRBJ2-7; D is undetermined. CDR1 and CDR2 from the germline V gene are LNHDA and SQIVND (reference sequence). Trimming took 3 bases from V and 6 from J, leaving 15 bases between them. CDR3 length: 14 amino acids. The CDR3 region is CASSMSPASSEQYF. The CDR3 nucleotides are TGTGCCAGTAGTATGTCCCCCGCGAGTTCCGAGCAGTACTTC.

The V call is TRBV3-1 (or the pseudogene TRBV3-2), the J call TRBJ2-1; 7 positions match TRBD2. Germline CDR1 reads LGHDT; CDR2 reads YNNKEL (reference sequence). The CDR3 consists of 17 residues. Trimming cost V 1 base and J 3 bases; bases outside gene matches: 9. Written as DNA, the CDR3 is TGTGCCAGCAGCCAAGGCAAGACTAGCTCTAACTACAATGAGCAGTTCTTC. This translates into CASSQGKTSSNYNEQFF.